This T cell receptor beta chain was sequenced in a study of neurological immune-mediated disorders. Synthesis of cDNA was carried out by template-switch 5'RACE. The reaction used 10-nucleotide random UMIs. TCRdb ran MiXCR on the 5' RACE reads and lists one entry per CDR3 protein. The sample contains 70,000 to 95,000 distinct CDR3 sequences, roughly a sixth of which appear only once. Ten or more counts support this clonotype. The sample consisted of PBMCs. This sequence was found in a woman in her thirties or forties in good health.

The CDR3 reads CASSRDTTNEKLFF. The DNA for the CDR3 is TGCGCCAGCTCCCGGGACACCACTAATGAAAAACTGTTTTTT. J is TRBJ1-4 and V is TRBV5-1, with D perhaps TRBD1 (6 bases). Trimming left V 7 bases short and J 2 bases short, with 12 bases between. Germline loops: CDR1 SGHRS, CDR2 YFSETQ. This CDR3 has 14 amino acids.